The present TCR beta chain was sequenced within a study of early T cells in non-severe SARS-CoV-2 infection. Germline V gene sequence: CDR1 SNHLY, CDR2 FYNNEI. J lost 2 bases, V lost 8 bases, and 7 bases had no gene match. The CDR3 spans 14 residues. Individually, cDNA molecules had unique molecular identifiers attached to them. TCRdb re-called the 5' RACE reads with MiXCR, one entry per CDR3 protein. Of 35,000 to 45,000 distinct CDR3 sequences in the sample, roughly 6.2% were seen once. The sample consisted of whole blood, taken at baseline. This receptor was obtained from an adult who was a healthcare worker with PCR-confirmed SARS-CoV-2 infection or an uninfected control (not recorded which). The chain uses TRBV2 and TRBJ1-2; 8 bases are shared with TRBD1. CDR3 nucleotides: TGTGCCAGCCTCCCAGGGGGCGTGAACTATGGCTACACCTTC. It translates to CASLPGGVNYGYTF.